This TCR beta chain was sequenced during a study of T cell responses to AZD1222 COVID-19 vaccine. Trimming stripped 4 bases from V and 9 bases from J, with 16 bases between. Per germline, CDR1 SGHAT and CDR2 FQNNGV. The CDR3 sequence is 14 residues long. Profiled with immunoSEQ multiplex PCR; TCRdb holds only in-frame clones, not every one. The table includes 150,000 to 200,000 clones, about 89% detected once. As regards this clone: Its antigen is as yet unknown.

General study results and limits: Clonal diversity may have been underestimated, and the donors were mostly white British, with more females than males.

This TCR was recovered from an adult in good health. The specimen was peripheral blood, collected on day 0 of AZD1222 vaccination. This sequence joins TRBV11-2 and TRBJ2-1, with a weak D call TRBD1 (5 bases). CDR3 residues: CASSSQPRVGEQFF. In DNA, the CDR3 is TGTGCCAGCAGCTCCCAACCCAGGGTTGGTGAGCAGTTCTTC.